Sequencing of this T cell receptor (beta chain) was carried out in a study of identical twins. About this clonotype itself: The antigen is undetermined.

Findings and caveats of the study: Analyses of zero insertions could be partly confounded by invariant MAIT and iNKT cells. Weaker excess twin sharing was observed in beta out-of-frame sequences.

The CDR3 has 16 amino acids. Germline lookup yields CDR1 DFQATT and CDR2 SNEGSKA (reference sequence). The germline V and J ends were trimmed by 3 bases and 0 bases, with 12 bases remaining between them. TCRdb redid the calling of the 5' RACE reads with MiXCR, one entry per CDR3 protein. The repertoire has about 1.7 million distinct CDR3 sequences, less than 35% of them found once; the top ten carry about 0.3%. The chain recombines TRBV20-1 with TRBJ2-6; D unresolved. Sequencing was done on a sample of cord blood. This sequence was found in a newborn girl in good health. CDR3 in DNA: TGCAGTGCTAGCGGCCTAGATCCCTCTGGGGCCAACGTCCTGACTTTC. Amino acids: CSASGLDPSGANVLTF.